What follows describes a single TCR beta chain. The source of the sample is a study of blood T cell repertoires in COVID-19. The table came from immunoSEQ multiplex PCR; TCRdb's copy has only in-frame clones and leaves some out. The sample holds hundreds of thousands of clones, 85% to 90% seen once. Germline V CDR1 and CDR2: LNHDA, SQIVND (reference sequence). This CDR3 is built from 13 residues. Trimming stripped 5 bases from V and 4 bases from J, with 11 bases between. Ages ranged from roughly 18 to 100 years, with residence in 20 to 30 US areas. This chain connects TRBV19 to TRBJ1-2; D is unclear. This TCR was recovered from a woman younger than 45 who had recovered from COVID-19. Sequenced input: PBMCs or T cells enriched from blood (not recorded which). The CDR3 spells CASSHQNPYGYTF. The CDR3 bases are TGTGCCAGTAGTCATCAGAATCCCTATGGCTACACCTTC.